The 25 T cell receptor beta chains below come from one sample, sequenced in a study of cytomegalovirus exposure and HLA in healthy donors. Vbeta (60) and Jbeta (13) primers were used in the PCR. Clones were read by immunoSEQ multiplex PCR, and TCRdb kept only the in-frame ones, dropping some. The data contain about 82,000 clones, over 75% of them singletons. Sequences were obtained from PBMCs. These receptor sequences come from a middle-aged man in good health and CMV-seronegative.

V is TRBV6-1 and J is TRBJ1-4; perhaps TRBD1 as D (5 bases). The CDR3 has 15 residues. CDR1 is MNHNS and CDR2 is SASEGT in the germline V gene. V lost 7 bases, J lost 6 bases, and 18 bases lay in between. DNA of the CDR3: TGTGCCAGCAAACCCAGGGCAGCCCGTGATGAAAAACTGTTTTTT. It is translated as CASKPRAARDEKLFF.

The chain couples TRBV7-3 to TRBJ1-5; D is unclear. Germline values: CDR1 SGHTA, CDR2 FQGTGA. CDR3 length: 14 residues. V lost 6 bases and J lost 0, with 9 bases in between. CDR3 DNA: TGTGCCAGCAGACATATTTTTAGCAATCAGCCCCAGCATTTT. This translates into CASRHIFSNQPQHF.

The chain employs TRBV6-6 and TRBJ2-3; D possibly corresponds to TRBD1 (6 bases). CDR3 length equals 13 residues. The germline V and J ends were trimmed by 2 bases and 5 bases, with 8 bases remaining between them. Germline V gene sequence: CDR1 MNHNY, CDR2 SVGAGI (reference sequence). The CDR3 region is CASSYDRRDTQYF. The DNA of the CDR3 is TGTGCCAGCAGTTACGACAGGAGAGATACGCAGTATTTT.

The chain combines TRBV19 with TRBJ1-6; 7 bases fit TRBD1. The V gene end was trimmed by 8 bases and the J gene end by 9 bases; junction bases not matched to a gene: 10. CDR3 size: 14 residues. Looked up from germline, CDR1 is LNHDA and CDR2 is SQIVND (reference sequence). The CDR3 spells CASDTGASGSPLHF. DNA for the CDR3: TGTGCCAGTGACACAGGGGCGAGTGGTTCACCCCTCCACTTT.

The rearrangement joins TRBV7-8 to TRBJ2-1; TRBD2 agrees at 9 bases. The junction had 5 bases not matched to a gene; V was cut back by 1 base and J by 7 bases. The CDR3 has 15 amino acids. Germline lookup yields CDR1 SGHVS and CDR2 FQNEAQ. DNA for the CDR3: TGTGCCAGCAGCTTAGTAGCGGGGGCCCGAAATGAGCAGTTCTTC. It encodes CASSLVAGARNEQFF.

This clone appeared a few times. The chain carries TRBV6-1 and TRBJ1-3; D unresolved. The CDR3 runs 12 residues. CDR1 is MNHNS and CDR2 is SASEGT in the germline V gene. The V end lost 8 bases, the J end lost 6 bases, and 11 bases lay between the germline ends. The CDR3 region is CASSGDINTIYF. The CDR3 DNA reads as TGTGCCAGCTCCGGCGACATAAACACCATATATTTT.

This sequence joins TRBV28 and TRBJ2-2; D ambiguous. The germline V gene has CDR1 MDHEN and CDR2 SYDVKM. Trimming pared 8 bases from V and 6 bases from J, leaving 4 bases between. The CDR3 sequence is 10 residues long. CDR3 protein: CASGPGELFF. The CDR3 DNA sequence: TGTGCCAGCGGGCCCGGGGAGCTGTTTTTT.

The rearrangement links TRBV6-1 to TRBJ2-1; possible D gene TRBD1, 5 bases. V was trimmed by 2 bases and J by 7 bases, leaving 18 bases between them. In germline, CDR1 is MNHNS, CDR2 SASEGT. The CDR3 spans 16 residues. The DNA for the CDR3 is TGTGCCAGCAGTGAAATAGGTTCAGGGCAGTTGAATGAGCAGTTCTTC. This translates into CASSEIGSGQLNEQFF.

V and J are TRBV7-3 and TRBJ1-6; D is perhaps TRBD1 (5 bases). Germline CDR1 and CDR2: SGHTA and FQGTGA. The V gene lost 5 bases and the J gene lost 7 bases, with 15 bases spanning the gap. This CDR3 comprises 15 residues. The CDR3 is CASSTSGRENSPLHF. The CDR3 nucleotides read TGTGCCAGCAGCACCTCGGGACGGGAGAATTCACCCCTCCACTTT.

CDR3: CASSSRGQSDEQYF. The CDR3 region has the DNA TGTGCCAGCAGCTCAAGGGGGCAGTCCGACGAGCAGTACTTC. This chain connects TRBV5-4 to TRBJ2-7, with 7 positions matching TRBD1. V was clipped by 3 bases and J by 5 bases; unmatched bases: 8. This CDR3 region has 14 residues. CDR1 SGHNT and CDR2 YYREEE come from the germline V gene (reference sequence). Filled out from reference TRBV5-4 and TRBJ2-7, the complete variable domain reads ETGVTQSPTHLIKTRGQQVTLRCSSQSGHNTVSWYQQALGQGPQFIFQYYREEENGRGNFPPRFSGLQFPNYSSELNVNALELDDSALYLCASSSRGQSDEQYFGPGTRLTVT.

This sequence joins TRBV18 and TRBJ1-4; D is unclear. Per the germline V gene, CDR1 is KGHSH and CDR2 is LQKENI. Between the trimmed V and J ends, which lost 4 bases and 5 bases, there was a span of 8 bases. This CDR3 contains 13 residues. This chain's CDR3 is CASSQPENEKLFF. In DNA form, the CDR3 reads TGTGCCAGCTCACAGCCCGAGAATGAAAAACTGTTTTTT.

CDR3 loop: CASSLGSPRQGVGYEQYF. The CDR3 nucleotides are TGTGCCAGCAGCTTAGGCTCCCCCAGACAGGGTGTCGGCTACGAGCAGTACTTC. The J gene is TRBJ2-5, the V gene TRBV7-8; 7 bases match TRBD1. The better agreement between TRBJ2-7 and the DNA end casts doubt on the J call. Germline V gene data show CDR1 as SGHVS and CDR2 as FQNEAQ. This CDR3 has 18 residues.

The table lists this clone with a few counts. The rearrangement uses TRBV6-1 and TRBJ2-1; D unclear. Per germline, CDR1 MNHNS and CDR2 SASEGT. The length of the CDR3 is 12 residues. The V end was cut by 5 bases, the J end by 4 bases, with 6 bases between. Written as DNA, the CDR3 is TGTGCCAGCAGTATGTATTACAATGAGCAGTTCTTC. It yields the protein CASSMYYNEQFF.

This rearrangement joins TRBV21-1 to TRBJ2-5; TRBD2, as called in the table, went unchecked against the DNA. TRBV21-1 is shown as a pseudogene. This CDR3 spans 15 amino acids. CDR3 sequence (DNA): TGTGCCAGCAGCAGGGGCGGGGGGGGCCAAGAGACCCAGTACTTC. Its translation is CASSRGGGGQETQYF.

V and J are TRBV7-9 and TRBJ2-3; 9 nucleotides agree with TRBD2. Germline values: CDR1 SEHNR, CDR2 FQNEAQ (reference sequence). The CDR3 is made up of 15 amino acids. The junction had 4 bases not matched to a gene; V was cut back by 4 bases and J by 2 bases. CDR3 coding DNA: TGTGCCAGCAGCTACGCTAGCGGGGTCACAGATACGCAGTATTTT. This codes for CASSYASGVTDTQYF.

The CDR3 coding sequence is TGTGCCAGCAGCTCCGGGGGGGTAAGCGGTGGCTACACCTTC. Translation: CASSSGGVSGGYTF. J is TRBJ1-2 and V is TRBV5-5, with D perhaps TRBD1 (5 bases). Deletions cut 3 bases from V and 7 bases from J, with 16 bases between. CDR1 and CDR2 (germline): SGHKS, YYEKEE (reference sequence). CDR3 length equals 14 residues. The full variable domain, in which reference TRBV5-5 and TRBJ1-2 provide the parts outside the CDR3, is DAGVTQSPTHLIKTRGQQVTLRCSPISGHKSVSWYQQVLGQGPQFIFQYYEKEERGRGNFPDRFSARQFPNYSSELNVNALLLGDSALYLCASSSGGVSGGYTFGSGTRLTVV.

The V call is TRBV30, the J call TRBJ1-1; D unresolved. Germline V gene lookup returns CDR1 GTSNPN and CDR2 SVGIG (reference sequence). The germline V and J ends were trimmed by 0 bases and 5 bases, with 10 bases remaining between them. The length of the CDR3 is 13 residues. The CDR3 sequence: CAWSVSAATEAFF. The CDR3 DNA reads TGTGCCTGGAGTGTTTCGGCGGCTACTGAAGCTTTCTTT.

This CDR3 reads CASSLLGETQYF. CDR3 bases: TGTGCCAGCAGCTTACTCGGGGAGACCCAGTACTTC. The rearrangement uses TRBV11-2 and TRBJ2-5; D gene unclear. The ends were cut back, 2 bases at V and 5 bases at J, with 6 bases in the middle. In germline, CDR1 is SGHAT, CDR2 FQNNGV. There are 12 residues in the CDR3.

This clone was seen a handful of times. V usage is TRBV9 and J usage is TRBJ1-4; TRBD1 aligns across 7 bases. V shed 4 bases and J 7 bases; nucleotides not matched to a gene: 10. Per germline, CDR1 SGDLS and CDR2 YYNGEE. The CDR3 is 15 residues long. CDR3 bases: TGTGCCAGCAGCAAACGACGGGACAGTGCTGAAAAACTGTTTTTT. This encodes CASSKRRDSAEKLFF.

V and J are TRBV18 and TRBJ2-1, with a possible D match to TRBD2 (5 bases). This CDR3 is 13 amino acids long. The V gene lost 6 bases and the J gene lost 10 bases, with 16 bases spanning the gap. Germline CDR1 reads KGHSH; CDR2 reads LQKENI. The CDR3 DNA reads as TGTGCCAGCTCCCGGGGTTCAGGCAGGGAGCAGTTCTTC. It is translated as CASSRGSGREQFF.

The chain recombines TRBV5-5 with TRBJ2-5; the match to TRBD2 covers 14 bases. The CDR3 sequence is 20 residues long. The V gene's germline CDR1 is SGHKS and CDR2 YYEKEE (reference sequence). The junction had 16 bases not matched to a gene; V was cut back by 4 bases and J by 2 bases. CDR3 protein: CASSTQGATRTSGGQETQYF. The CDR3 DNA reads TGTGCCAGCAGCACGCAGGGGGCGACCCGGACTAGCGGGGGGCAAGAGACCCAGTACTTC.

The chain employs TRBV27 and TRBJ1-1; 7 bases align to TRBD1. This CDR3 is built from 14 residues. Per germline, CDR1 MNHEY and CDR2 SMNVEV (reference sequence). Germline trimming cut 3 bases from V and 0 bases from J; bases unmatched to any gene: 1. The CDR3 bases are TGTGCCAGCAGTTTGGACAGGATGAACACTGAAGCTTTCTTT. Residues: CASSLDRMNTEAFF.

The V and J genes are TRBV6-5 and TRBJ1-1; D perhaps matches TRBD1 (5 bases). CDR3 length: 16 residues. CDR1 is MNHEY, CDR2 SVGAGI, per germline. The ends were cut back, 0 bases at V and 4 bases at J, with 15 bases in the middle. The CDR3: CASSYSNAGDGTEAFF. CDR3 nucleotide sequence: TGTGCCAGCAGTTACTCGAATGCGGGGGATGGCACTGAAGCTTTCTTT.

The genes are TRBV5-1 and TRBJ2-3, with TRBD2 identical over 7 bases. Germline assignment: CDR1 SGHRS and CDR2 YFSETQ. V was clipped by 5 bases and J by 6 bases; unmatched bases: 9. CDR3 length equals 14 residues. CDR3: CASSSNGGSDTQYF. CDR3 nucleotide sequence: TGCGCCAGCAGTTCGAACGGGGGGTCGGATACGCAGTATTTT.

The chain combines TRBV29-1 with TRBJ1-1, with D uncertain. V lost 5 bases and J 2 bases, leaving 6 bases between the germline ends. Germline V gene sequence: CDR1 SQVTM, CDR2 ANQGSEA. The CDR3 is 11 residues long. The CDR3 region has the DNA TGCAGCGTTCGGTTTAACACTGAAGCTTTCTTT. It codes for CSVRFNTEAFF.